One sample yielded the 24 T cell receptor beta chains listed below, sequenced in a study of T cell clones after liver transplantation. TCRdb's copy holds only in-frame clones and misses some; the assay was immunoSEQ multiplex PCR. The data show 55,000 to 75,000 clones, 70% seen once. Sequencing was performed on CD4+ T cells from blood, taken at the roughly 15-month timepoint. The receptors derive from a human patient who received a liver transplant. Some of these T cells may belong to the graft donor.

The chain has TRBV9 and TRBJ2-2, with 7 bases fitting TRBD1. V was pared by 2 bases and J by 5 bases, with 3 bases of the junction left unmatched. CDR3 size: 14 residues. Germline V gives CDR1 SGDLS, CDR2 YYNGEE. The CDR3 sequence: CASSVGQPTGELFF. CDR3 nucleotide sequence: TGTGCCAGCAGCGTGGGACAGCCTACCGGGGAGCTGTTTTTT.

V usage is TRBV18 and J usage is TRBJ2-7, with 7 nucleotides matching TRBD1. Per germline, CDR1 KGHSH and CDR2 LQKENI. CDR3 size: 14 residues. V shed 2 bases, J shed 3 bases, and the junction held 4 bases outside the gene matches. Here the CDR3 DNA reads TGTGCCAGCTCACCATCCGGGACAGACTACGAGCAGTACTTC. It is translated as CASSPSGTDYEQYF.

The chain employs TRBV4-3 and TRBJ2-2; D is uncertain. The ends were cut back, 0 bases at V and 6 bases at J, with 8 bases in the middle. The CDR3 is 14 residues long. The germline V gene encodes CDR1 LGHNA and CDR2 YSLEER. The CDR3 sequence is CASSQESWAGELFF. In DNA form, the CDR3 reads TGCGCCAGCAGCCAAGAAAGTTGGGCCGGGGAGCTGTTTTTT.

The V and J genes are TRBV2 and TRBJ2-5, with D possibly matching TRBD2 (5 bases). CDR3 size: 14 residues. The V and J ends lost 6 bases and 1 base respectively, with 12 bases between them. Per the germline V gene, CDR1 is SNHLY and CDR2 is FYNNEI. The CDR3 loop is CASSLDYVQETQYF. CDR3 bases: TGTGCCAGCAGCCTAGACTATGTCCAAGAGACCCAGTACTTC.

The chain carries TRBV5-6 and TRBJ2-3; 8 bases are shared with TRBD2. The V segment lost 4 bases and the J segment 4 bases; nucleotides outside the gene matches: 11. The CDR3 totals 16 residues. Germline CDR1 and CDR2: SGHDT and YYEEEE. The CDR3 reads CASSIYSGAVADTQYF. The CDR3 DNA reads as TGTGCCAGCAGCATCTATAGCGGGGCCGTGGCAGATACGCAGTATTTT.

This chain uses TRBV14 with TRBJ1-3; D unresolved. Trimming shortened V by 2 bases and J by 0 bases, and 8 bases separated the two germline ends. Germline assignment: CDR1 SGHDN and CDR2 FVKESK. The CDR3 runs to 15 residues. The CDR3 loop reads CASSQPAASGNTIYF. The DNA of the CDR3 is TGTGCCAGCAGCCAACCAGCGGCCTCTGGAAACACCATATATTTT.

The genes are TRBV19 and TRBJ1-1; TRBD1 aligns across 8 bases. The ends lost 7 bases at V and 0 bases at J; junction bases unmatched: 7. This CDR3 has 15 residues. Germline V gene lookup returns CDR1 LNHDA and CDR2 SQIVND (reference sequence). The CDR3 reads CASNRGADMNTEAFF. CDR3 DNA: TGTGCCAGTAACAGGGGGGCGGACATGAACACTGAAGCTTTCTTT.

This clone has just one count. J is TRBJ1-5 and V is TRBV25-1, with D possibly being TRBD1 (5 bases). V was cut by 1 base and J by 7 bases, with 8 bases left in between. The CDR3 runs to 13 residues. The germline gives CDR1 MGHDK, CDR2 SYGVNS. CDR3: CASSESGLQPQHF. The CDR3, as DNA: TGTGCCAGCAGTGAATCGGGGCTCCAGCCCCAGCATTTT.

The chain carries TRBV29-1 and TRBJ1-1, with no clear D. Germline V gene lookup returns CDR1 SQVTM and CDR2 ANQGSEA. V dropped 7 bases and J dropped 0 bases, with 9 bases sitting between them. This CDR3 spans 12 amino acids. CDR3 DNA sequence: TGCAGCGCCGTGACTGTGAACACTGAAGCTTTCTTT. This codes for CSAVTVNTEAFF.

The chain links TRBV19 to TRBJ2-4; weak D call: TRBD1 (6 bases). The CDR3 is 13 amino acids. Germline V gene lookup returns CDR1 LNHDA and CDR2 SQIVND (reference sequence). V dropped 5 bases and J dropped 5 bases, with 10 bases sitting between them. This chain's CDR3 is CASSPRTENIQYF. In DNA form, the CDR3 reads TGTGCCAGTAGTCCCCGGACAGAAAACATTCAGTACTTC.

This sequence joins TRBV5-4 and TRBJ2-2, with 7 bases aligning to TRBD2. The CDR3 is 14 residues long. Trimming removed 1 base from V and 8 bases from J; junction bases left unmatched: 5. CDR1 and CDR2 (germline): SGHNT, YYREEE (reference sequence). The CDR3 sequence: CASSLKLAEGELFF. CDR3 coding DNA: TGTGCCAGCAGCTTGAAGCTAGCGGAAGGGGAGCTGTTTTTT.

This clone occurred many times. The V and J genes are TRBV7-2 and TRBJ1-2; 7 bases map to TRBD1. V trimming: 5 bases; J trimming: 0 bases; junction bases outside the gene matches: 12. This CDR3 contains 17 residues. CDR1 is SGHTA and CDR2 is FQGNSA in the germline V gene. The chain's CDR3 is CASSRGGTETANYGYTF. The DNA for the CDR3 is TGTGCCAGCAGCCGGGGAGGGACAGAGACAGCTAACTATGGCTACACCTTC.

The chain couples TRBV29-1 to TRBJ2-5; D uncertain. The V end lost 5 bases, the J end lost 4 bases, and 8 bases lay between the germline ends. CDR1 is SQVTM, CDR2 ANQGSEA, per germline. The CDR3 spans 11 residues. CDR3 protein: CSVIPGETQYF. CDR3 nucleotides: TGCAGCGTTATCCCGGGAGAGACCCAGTACTTC.

This rearrangement joins TRBV2 to TRBJ2-3; 8 bases match TRBD1. Losses at the gene ends were 3 bases for V and 3 bases for J; bases not matched to a gene: 2. CDR3 size: 14 residues. The V gene's germline CDR1 is SNHLY and CDR2 FYNNEI. For the CDR3, the DNA is TGTGCCAGCAGTGATCGACAGGGGACAGATACGCAGTATTTT. This encodes CASSDRQGTDTQYF. The full variable domain, with the rest looked up from reference TRBV2 and TRBJ2-3, is EPEVTQTPSHQVTQMGQEVILRCVPISNHLYFYWYRQILGQKVEFLVSFYNNEISEKSEIFDDQFSVERPDGSNFTLKIRSTKLEDSAMYFCASSDRQGTDTQYFGPGTRLTVL.

The rearrangement joins TRBV19 to TRBJ2-5; perhaps TRBD1 as D (6 bases). This CDR3 is built from 16 residues. The ends were cut back, 5 bases at V and 5 bases at J, with 21 bases in the middle. The germline CDR1 and CDR2 sequences are LNHDA and SQIVND (reference sequence). The CDR3 DNA sequence: TGTGCCAGTAGTCCGTTTAATACCAGGGGCGGGGAGACCCAGTACTTC. This translates into CASSPFNTRGGETQYF.

The chain combines TRBV19 with TRBJ2-1; D gene uncertain. Germline CDR1 LNHDA, CDR2 SQIVND (reference sequence). The CDR3 spans 15 residues. Trimming cost V 3 bases and J 0 bases, with 9 bases left between them. CDR3 amino acids: CASSMGRSSYNEQFF. CDR3 nucleotides: TGTGCCAGTAGTATGGGCAGGAGCTCCTACAATGAGCAGTTCTTC.

The gene calls are TRBV11-1 and TRBJ2-7, with D perhaps TRBD1 or TRBD2 (5 bases each). V lost 5 bases and J lost 9, with 20 bases in between. The CDR3 is made up of 14 amino acids. The germline V gene encodes CDR1 SGHAT and CDR2 FQDESV (reference sequence). The CDR3 region is CASSTRQGLSGQYF. In nucleotides, the CDR3 is TGTGCCAGCAGCACGAGGCAGGGTTTGAGCGGGCAGTACTTC.

This clone was seen just once. The gene calls are TRBV19 and TRBJ2-5; D unclear. Trimming took off 4 bases at V and 0 bases at J, with 6 bases between the two ends. CDR1 is LNHDA and CDR2 is SQIVND in the germline V gene (reference sequence). The CDR3 has 13 amino acids. CDR3 DNA sequence: TGTGCCAGTAGTACCTTTTACCAAGAGACCCAGTACTTC. Amino acid sequence: CASSTFYQETQYF.

A few counts support this clone. The chain joins TRBV6-1 to TRBJ2-3, with 7 nucleotides matching TRBD1. V dropped 4 bases and J dropped 4; count of bases not matched to a gene: 5. CDR3 length: 14 amino acids. The germline gives CDR1 MNHNS, CDR2 SASEGT. DNA for the CDR3: TGTGCCAGCAGTGGGACAGGAACCTCAGATACGCAGTATTTT. Protein sequence: CASSGTGTSDTQYF.

Turning to this clone: Within the sample, other DNA sequences also encode this same CDR3. The V gene is TRBV29-1, the J gene TRBJ2-5; 8 bases are shared with TRBD1. V was pared by 8 bases and J by 5 bases, with 16 bases of the junction left unmatched. Germline V gene data show CDR1 as SQVTM and CDR2 as ANQGSEA. The CDR3 runs 15 residues. The CDR3 region is CSSAAPGGLGETQYF. CDR3 DNA sequence: TGCAGCTCCGCTGCGCCAGGGGGCCTGGGGGAGACCCAGTACTTC.

This clone occurred a few times. V and J are TRBV19 and TRBJ1-1; D is unresolved. The germline V and J ends were trimmed by 0 bases and 4 bases, with 9 bases remaining between them. The CDR3 spans 14 residues. Germline loops: CDR1 LNHDA, CDR2 SQIVND (reference sequence). CDR3 DNA: TGTGCCAGTAGTATAGATTCGAAAGGCACTGAAGCTTTCTTT. This translates into CASSIDSKGTEAFF. Full variable domain (remainder filled in from reference TRBV19 and TRBJ1-1): DGGITQSPKYLFRKEGQNVTLSCEQNLNHDAMYWYRQDPGQGLRLIYYSQIVNDFQKGDIAEGYSVSREKKESFPLTVTSAQKNPTAFYLCASSIDSKGTEAFFGQGTRLTVV.

The J gene is TRBJ2-5, the V gene TRBV6-1, with D hard to call. CDR1 and CDR2 (germline): MNHNS, SASEGT. CDR3 length equals 15 residues. Deletions cut 4 bases from V and 1 base from J, with 13 bases between. CDR3 protein: CASSVAAVSQETQYF. The CDR3 coding sequence is TGTGCCAGCAGTGTTGCGGCGGTCAGCCAAGAGACCCAGTACTTC.

The chain's CDR3 is CASSPSGGRRSYEQYV. CDR3 sequence (DNA): TGTGCCAGCTCACCCTCTGGGGGGCGTCGTTCGTACGAGCAGTACGTC. The chain carries TRBV18 and TRBJ2-7, with D possibly being TRBD1 or TRBD2 (6 bases each). The germline CDR1 and CDR2 sequences are KGHSH and LQKENI. V was cut by 3 bases and J by 4 bases, with 19 bases left in between. The CDR3 consists of 16 residues.

This clone was seen repeatedly, ten times or more. The J gene is TRBJ2-7, the V gene TRBV6-5; D gene ambiguous. The CDR3 is 14 residues long. V dropped 0 bases and J dropped 0 bases, with 6 bases sitting between them. Germline V lookup: CDR1 MNHEY, CDR2 SVGAGI. The CDR3 spells CASSYSVGSYEQYF. For the CDR3, the DNA is TGTGCCAGCAGTTACTCGGTAGGCTCCTACGAGCAGTACTTC.